These 21 T cell receptor beta chains came from one sample sequenced in a study of T-cell memory formation after mild COVID-19. In TCRdb, the 5' RACE reads were re-called with MiXCR into one record per CDR3 protein. The sample shows around 220,000 distinct CDR3 sequences, about 17% of them seen only once. The sample consisted of PBMCs or a T cell subset sorted from them (not recorded which). These receptors originate from a man between 18 and 35 years old who had mild COVID-19 (a few samples of this study predate the infection). Cell type and time point are not known.

V usage is TRBV12-3 or TRBV12-4 and J usage is TRBJ1-1; 8 nucleotides agree with TRBD1. V trimming: 6 bases; J trimming: 4 bases; junction bases outside the gene matches: 13. The CDR3 is 16 residues long. The CDR3 DNA follows: TGTGCCAGCAGCCCCCGTCGGACAGGGCCAGGCACTGAAGCTTTCTTT. The encoded protein is CASSPRRTGPGTEAFF.

This clonotype was counted between two and nine times. The chain carries TRBV7-2 and TRBJ2-2; 10 bases match TRBD2. V was clipped by 7 bases and J by 5 bases; unmatched bases: 7. Germline loops: CDR1 SGHTA, CDR2 FQGNSA. The CDR3 extends over 15 amino acids. The CDR3 DNA reads as TGTGCCAGCAAGAAGCGGGGGGGCCTTACCGGGGAGCTGTTTTTT. Its translation: CASKKRGGLTGELFF. The variable domain in full, with the rest retrieved from reference TRBV7-2 and TRBJ2-2, is GAGVSQSPSNKVTEKGKDVELRCDPISGHTALYWYRQSLGQGLEFLIYFQGNSAPDKSGLPSDRFSAERTGGSVSTLTIQRTQQEDSAVYLCASKKRGGLTGELFFGEGSRLTVL.

The rearrangement uses TRBV20-1 and TRBJ1-2; 8 bases agree with TRBD1. Germline CDR1 and CDR2: DFQATT and SNEGSKA (reference sequence). The CDR3 sequence is 15 residues long. V shed 2 bases, J shed 1 base, and the junction held 6 bases outside the gene matches. The CDR3 DNA reads as TGCAGTGCTAGAACCAGGGGGCGCCGTAACTATGGCTACACCTTC. This gives the protein CSARTRGRRNYGYTF.

This clonotype was seen more than once but under ten times. The chain employs TRBV5-6 and TRBJ2-7, with D tentatively TRBD2 (6 bases). Trimming shortened V by 2 bases and J by 2 bases, and 11 bases separated the two germline ends. Germline V lookup: CDR1 SGHDT, CDR2 YYEEEE. The CDR3 loop spans 14 amino acids. Written as DNA, the CDR3 is TGTGCCAGCAGCTTAGGGGACTCCCCCTACGAGCAGTACTTC. Encoded protein: CASSLGDSPYEQYF.

In its sample, this clonotype was seen once. This chain uses TRBV5-6 with TRBJ1-2; 9 bases match TRBD1. Germline lookup yields CDR1 SGHDT and CDR2 YYEEEE. V lost 7 bases and J lost 7; bases outside the gene matches: 8. The CDR3 runs to 13 residues. The CDR3 DNA reads as TGTGCCAGCTGCCTAGACAGGGGGGCTGGCTACACCTTC. Translation gives CASCLDRGAGYTF.

This clonotype showed up just a few times. This chain connects TRBV4-1 to TRBJ2-1, with no clear D. CDR3 length: 17 residues. CDR1 is MGHRA, CDR2 YSYEKL, per germline. Trimming left V 0 bases short and J 0 bases short, with 12 bases between. This CDR3 reads CASSQDRGDASYNEQFF. The CDR3 DNA sequence: TGCGCCAGCAGCCAAGATCGAGGCGACGCCTCCTACAATGAGCAGTTCTTC.

The chain combines TRBV2 with TRBJ2-7; 7 bases are shared with TRBD1. Germline V gene sequence: CDR1 SNHLY, CDR2 FYNNEI. J lost 0 bases, V lost 3 bases, and 5 bases had no gene match. This CDR3 has 15 residues. CDR3: CASSESRGSSYEQYV. The DNA of the CDR3 is TGTGCCAGCAGTGAGTCCAGGGGGAGCTCCTACGAGCAGTACGTC.

The chain employs TRBV7-9 and TRBJ1-1; D unclear. This CDR3 has 13 residues. Trimming took 7 bases from V and 4 from J, leaving 13 bases between them. CDR1 and CDR2 from the germline V gene are SEHNR and FQNEAQ (reference sequence). The CDR3 spells CASTFITGTEAFF. CDR3 DNA sequence: TGTGCCAGCACCTTCATTACTGGCACTGAAGCTTTCTTT.

This clonotype was observed at least ten times. V usage is TRBV4-1 and J usage is TRBJ1-4; D is unresolved. This CDR3 comprises 15 residues. Germline V gene sequence: CDR1 MGHRA, CDR2 YSYEKL. V was pared by 4 bases and J by 4 bases, with 13 bases between. CDR3 sequence: CASSPPNGLNEKLFF. In DNA, the CDR3 is TGCGCCAGCAGCCCCCCAAACGGGCTTAATGAAAAACTGTTTTTT.

This clonotype has a handful of counts. The rearrangement uses TRBV7-2 and TRBJ1-5; D is unclear. V lost 8 bases and J 1 base, leaving 9 bases between the germline ends. The germline V gene has CDR1 SGHTA and CDR2 FQGNSA. CDR3 length: 13 residues. The CDR3 nucleotides are TGTGCCAGCGGCAGAGCAAGCAATCAGCCCCAGCATTTT. Protein product: CASGRASNQPQHF.

This clonotype was found many times. This chain uses TRBV7-2 with TRBJ1-5; 8 positions match TRBD1. The germline gives CDR1 SGHTA, CDR2 FQGNSA. This CDR3 comprises 16 residues. J gave up 0 bases and V 5 bases, and 6 bases lay outside the gene matches. The CDR3 spells CASSKYRGTSNQPQHF. As DNA, the CDR3 is TGTGCCAGCAGCAAATACAGGGGGACTAGCAATCAGCCCCAGCATTTT.

This clonotype was counted only a few times. The chain couples TRBV4-2 to TRBJ2-5; D not resolved. V was shortened by 2 bases and J by 2 bases, with 12 bases between the two germline ends. The CDR3 spans 15 residues. Germline CDR1 and CDR2: LGHNA and YNFKEQ. The CDR3 loop is CASSQLPGPQETQYF. The DNA of the CDR3 is TGTGCCAGCAGCCAACTTCCGGGCCCGCAAGAGACCCAGTACTTC.

This clonotype showed up many times. The gene calls are TRBV5-5 and TRBJ2-3; D gene ambiguous. This CDR3 spans 15 amino acids. Between the trimmed V and J ends, which lost 0 bases and 5 bases, there was a span of 13 bases. Germline CDR1 reads SGHKS; CDR2 reads YYEKEE (reference sequence). CDR3 protein: CASSLVPSLGDTQYF. The CDR3 DNA reads as TGTGCCAGCAGCTTGGTCCCTAGTCTTGGAGATACGCAGTATTTT.

A few counts support this clonotype. The genes are TRBV3-1 and TRBJ2-1; D is uncertain. This CDR3 has 12 amino acids. The germline V gene has CDR1 LGHDT and CDR2 YNNKEL (reference sequence). The ends were cut back, 1 base at V and 10 bases at J, with 8 bases in the middle. CDR3 DNA sequence: TGTGCCAGCAGCCAAGCTCGGGCAGAGCAGTTCTTC. Its protein is CASSQARAEQFF.

CDR3: CASGGTSGGDEQFF. The CDR3 DNA sequence: TGTGCCAGCGGGGGGACTAGCGGGGGAGATGAGCAGTTCTTC. The chain is built from TRBV7-3 and TRBJ2-1, with 14 bases matching TRBD2. Per germline, CDR1 SGHTA and CDR2 FQGTGA. V lost 8 bases and J lost 8; bases outside the gene matches: 5. The CDR3 is 14 amino acids.

The V and J genes are TRBV24-1 and TRBJ2-1; maybe TRBD2 (5 bases). The CDR3 consists of 15 residues. V gave up 8 bases and J gave up 3 bases, with 16 bases separating them. Germline values: CDR1 KGHDR, CDR2 SFDVKD. The CDR3 DNA reads as TGTGCCACCACCTTGGGAGTTTCCTTCTACAATGAGCAGTTCTTC. It codes for CATTLGVSFYNEQFF.

V usage is TRBV12-3 or TRBV12-4 and J usage is TRBJ2-3, with a weak D call TRBD2 (7 bases). CDR3 length: 13 residues. The V end lost 6 bases, the J end lost 1 base, and 8 bases lay between the germline ends. The CDR3 loop reads CASRRGRTDTQYF. CDR3 nucleotides: TGTGCCAGCAGGCGGGGGCGCACAGATACGCAGTATTTT.

A few counts support this clonotype. This rearrangement joins TRBV5-1 to TRBJ1-1; tentatively, D is TRBD1 (5 bases). The V end lost 4 bases, the J end lost 3 bases, and 13 bases lay between the germline ends. Germline-derived CDR1 and CDR2 are SGHRS and YFSETQ. The CDR3 extends over 14 amino acids. The CDR3 sequence is CASSPGTWDTEAFF. CDR3 nucleotide sequence: TGCGCCAGCAGCCCCGGGACTTGGGACACTGAAGCTTTCTTT.

The chain has TRBV14 and TRBJ2-7; 8 bases are shared with TRBD2. The CDR3 is 14 residues long. Germline CDR1 reads SGHDN; CDR2 reads FVKESK. J was trimmed by 2 bases and V by 1 base; bases with no gene match: 1. This chain's CDR3 is CASSQVAGPYEQYV. CDR3 bases: TGTGCCAGCAGCCAAGTAGCGGGGCCCTACGAGCAGTACGTC.

This chain links TRBV7-9 with TRBJ2-6; D gene uncertain. Trimming removed 1 base at V and 0 bases at J, with 4 bases between. The CDR3 length is 15 residues. Germline CDR1 and CDR2: SEHNR and FQNEAQ (reference sequence). This CDR3 is CASSLVFSGANVLTF. DNA of the CDR3: TGTGCCAGCAGCTTAGTGTTCTCTGGGGCCAACGTCCTGACTTTC.

This clonotype was counted between two and nine times. The chain joins TRBV5-1 to TRBJ2-1, with TRBD2 identical over 12 bases. Germline V lookup: CDR1 SGHRS, CDR2 YFSETQ. V shed 0 bases and J 3 bases; nucleotides not matched to a gene: 1. The CDR3 is made up of 16 amino acids. As DNA, the CDR3 is TGCGCCAGCAGCTTGGCTAGCGGGGGGGTCTACAATGAGCAGTTCTTC. The encoded protein is CASSLASGGVYNEQFF.